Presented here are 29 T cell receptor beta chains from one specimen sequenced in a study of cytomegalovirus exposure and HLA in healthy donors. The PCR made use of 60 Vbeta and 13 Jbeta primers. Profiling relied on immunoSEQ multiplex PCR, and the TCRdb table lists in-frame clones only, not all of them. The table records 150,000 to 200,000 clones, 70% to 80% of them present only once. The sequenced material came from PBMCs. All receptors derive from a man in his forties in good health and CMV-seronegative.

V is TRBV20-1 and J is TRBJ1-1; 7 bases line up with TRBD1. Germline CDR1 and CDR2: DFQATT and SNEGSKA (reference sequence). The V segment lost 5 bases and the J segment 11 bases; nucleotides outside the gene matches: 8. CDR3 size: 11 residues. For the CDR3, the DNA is TGCAGTGCTTCGACGACAGGGTGGGCTTTCTTT. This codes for CSASTTGWAFF.

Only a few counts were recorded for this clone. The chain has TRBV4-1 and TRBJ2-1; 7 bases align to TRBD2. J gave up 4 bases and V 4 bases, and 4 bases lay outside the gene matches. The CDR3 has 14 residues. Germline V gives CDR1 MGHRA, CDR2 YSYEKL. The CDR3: CASSLTSDYNEQFF. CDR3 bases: TGCGCCAGCAGCCTCACTAGCGATTACAATGAGCAGTTCTTC.

As DNA, the CDR3 is TGTGCCAGCAGTGTTTACGAGGGGGACACCGGGGAGCTGTTTTTT. It codes for CASSVYEGDTGELFF. The chain uses TRBV2 and TRBJ2-2; the D gene is possibly TRBD1 (6 bases). V was trimmed by 4 bases and J by 3 bases, leaving 12 bases between them. This CDR3 is 15 amino acids long. Germline V gives CDR1 SNHLY, CDR2 FYNNEI.

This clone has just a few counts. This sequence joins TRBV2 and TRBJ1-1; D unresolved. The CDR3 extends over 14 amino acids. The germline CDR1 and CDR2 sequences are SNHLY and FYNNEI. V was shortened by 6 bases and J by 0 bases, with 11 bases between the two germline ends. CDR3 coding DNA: TGTGCCAGCAGGGGTGGGAGAATGAACACTGAAGCTTTCTTT. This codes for CASRGGRMNTEAFF.

CDR3 in amino acids: CASSVSMTVNTEAFF. CDR3 in DNA: TGTGCCAGTAGTGTTTCCATGACAGTGAACACTGAAGCTTTCTTT. The chain is built from TRBV19 and TRBJ1-1; perhaps TRBD1 as D (5 bases). The CDR3 runs 15 residues. The germline V gene encodes CDR1 LNHDA and CDR2 SQIVND (reference sequence). Trimming removed 5 bases at V and 0 bases at J, with 13 bases between.

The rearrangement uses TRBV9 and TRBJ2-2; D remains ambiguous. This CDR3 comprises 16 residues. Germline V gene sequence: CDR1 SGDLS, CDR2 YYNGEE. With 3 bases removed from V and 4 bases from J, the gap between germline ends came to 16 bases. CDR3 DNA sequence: TGTGCCAGCAGCGAGGTGGTCGGTCCGGGCACCGGGGAGCTGTTTTTT. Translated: CASSEVVGPGTGELFF.

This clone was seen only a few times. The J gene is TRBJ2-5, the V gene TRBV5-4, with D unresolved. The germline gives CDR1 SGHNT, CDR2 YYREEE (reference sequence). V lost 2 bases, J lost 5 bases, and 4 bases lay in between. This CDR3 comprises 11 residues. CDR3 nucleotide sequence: TGTGCCAGCAGCTTTCTGGAGACCCAGTACTTC. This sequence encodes CASSFLETQYF.

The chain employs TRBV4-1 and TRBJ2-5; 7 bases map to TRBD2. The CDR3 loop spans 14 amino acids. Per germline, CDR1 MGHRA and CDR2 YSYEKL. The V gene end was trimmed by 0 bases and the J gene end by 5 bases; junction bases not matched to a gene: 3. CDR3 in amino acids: CASSQELARETQYF. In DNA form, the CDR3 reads TGCGCCAGCAGCCAAGAACTAGCGAGGGAGACCCAGTACTTC.

DNA for the CDR3: TGCGCCAGCAGTGGGGCAGGGGATAACTCTGGAAACACCATATATTTT. Translated: CASSGAGDNSGNTIYF. The chain is built from TRBV10-2 and TRBJ1-3; a weak D match, TRBD1 (6 bases). CDR1 is WSHSY, CDR2 SAAADI, per germline. Deletions cut 4 bases from V and 0 bases from J, with 13 bases between. The CDR3 has 16 amino acids.

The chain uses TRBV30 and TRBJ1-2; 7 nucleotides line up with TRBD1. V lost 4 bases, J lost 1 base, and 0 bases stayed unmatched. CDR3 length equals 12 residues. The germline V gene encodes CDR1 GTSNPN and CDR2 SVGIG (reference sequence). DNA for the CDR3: TGTGCCTGGACAGGGGGTAACTATGGCTACACCTTC. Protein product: CAWTGGNYGYTF.

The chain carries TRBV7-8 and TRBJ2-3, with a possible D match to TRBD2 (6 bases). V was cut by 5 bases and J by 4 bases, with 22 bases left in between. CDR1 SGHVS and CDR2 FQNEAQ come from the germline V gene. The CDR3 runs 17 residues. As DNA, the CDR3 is TGTGCCAGCAGCCCTCGCCAGTCCGGGGGAACCGCAGATACGCAGTATTTT. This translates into CASSPRQSGGTADTQYF.

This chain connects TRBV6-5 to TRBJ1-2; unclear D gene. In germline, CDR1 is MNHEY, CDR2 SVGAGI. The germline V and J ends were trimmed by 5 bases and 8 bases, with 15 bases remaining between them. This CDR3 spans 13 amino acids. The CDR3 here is CASSENRSNGYTF. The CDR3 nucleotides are TGTGCCAGCAGTGAAAATAGAAGCAACGGCTACACCTTC.

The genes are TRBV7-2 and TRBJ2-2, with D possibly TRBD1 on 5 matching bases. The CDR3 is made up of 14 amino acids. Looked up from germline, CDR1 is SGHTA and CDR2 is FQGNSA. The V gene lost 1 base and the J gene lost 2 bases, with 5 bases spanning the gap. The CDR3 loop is CASSLGGNTGELFF. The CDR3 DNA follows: TGTGCCAGCAGCTTAGGGGGCAACACCGGGGAGCTGTTTTTT.

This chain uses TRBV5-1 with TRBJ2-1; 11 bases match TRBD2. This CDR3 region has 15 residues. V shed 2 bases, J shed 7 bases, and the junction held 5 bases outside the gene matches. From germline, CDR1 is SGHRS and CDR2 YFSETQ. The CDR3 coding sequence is TGCGCCAGCAGCTTACTAGCGGGAGAAGGTAATGAGCAGTTCTTC. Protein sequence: CASSLLAGEGNEQFF. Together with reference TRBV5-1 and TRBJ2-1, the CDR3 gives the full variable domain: KAGVTQTPRYLIKTRGQQVTLSCSPISGHRSVSWYQQTPGQGLQFLFEYFSETQRNKGNFPGRFSGRQFSNSRSEMNVSTLELGDSALYLCASSLLAGEGNEQFFGPGTRLTVL.

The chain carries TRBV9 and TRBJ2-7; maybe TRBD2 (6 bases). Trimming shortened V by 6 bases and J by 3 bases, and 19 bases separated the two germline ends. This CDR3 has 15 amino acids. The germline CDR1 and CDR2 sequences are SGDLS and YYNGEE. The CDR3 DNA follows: TGTGCCAGCACCTTGGGGGATGCTAGCGTCTACGAGCAGTACTTC. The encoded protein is CASTLGDASVYEQYF.

Here the CDR3 reads CASSLSRQNTEAFF. As DNA, the CDR3 is TGTGCCAGCAGTTTATCGAGGCAGAACACTGAAGCTTTCTTT. This chain connects TRBV27 to TRBJ1-1; D not certain. Germline CDR1 reads MNHEY; CDR2 reads SMNVEV (reference sequence). V was pared by 0 bases and J by 1 base, with 6 bases between. The CDR3 loop spans 14 amino acids.

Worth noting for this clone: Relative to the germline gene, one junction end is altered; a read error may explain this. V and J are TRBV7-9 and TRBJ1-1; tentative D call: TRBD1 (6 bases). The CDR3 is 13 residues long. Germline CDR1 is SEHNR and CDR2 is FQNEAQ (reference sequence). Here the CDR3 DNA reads TGTTCCAGCAGCCTCAGACAGGACACTGAAGCTTTCTTT. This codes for CSSSLRQDTEAFF.

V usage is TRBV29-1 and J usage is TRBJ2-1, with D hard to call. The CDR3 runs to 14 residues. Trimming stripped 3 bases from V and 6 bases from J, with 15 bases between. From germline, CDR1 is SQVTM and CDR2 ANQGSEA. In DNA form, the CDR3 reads TGCAGCGTTGACGGTCTTTTGCACCCCAATGAGCAGTTCTTC. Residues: CSVDGLLHPNEQFF.

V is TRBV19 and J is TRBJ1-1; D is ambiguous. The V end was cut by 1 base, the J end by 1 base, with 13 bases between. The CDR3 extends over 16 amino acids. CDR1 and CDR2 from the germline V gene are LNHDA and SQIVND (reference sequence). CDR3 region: CASSIGGPIENTEAFF. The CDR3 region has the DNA TGTGCCAGTAGTATAGGAGGGCCAATTGAGAACACTGAAGCTTTCTTT.

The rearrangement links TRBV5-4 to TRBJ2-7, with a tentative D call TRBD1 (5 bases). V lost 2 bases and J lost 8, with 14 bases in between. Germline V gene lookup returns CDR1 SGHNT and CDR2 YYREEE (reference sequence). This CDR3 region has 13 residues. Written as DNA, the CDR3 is TGTGCCAGCAGCTTCTGGGGCCAGGAGCAGCAGTACTTC. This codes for CASSFWGQEQQYF.

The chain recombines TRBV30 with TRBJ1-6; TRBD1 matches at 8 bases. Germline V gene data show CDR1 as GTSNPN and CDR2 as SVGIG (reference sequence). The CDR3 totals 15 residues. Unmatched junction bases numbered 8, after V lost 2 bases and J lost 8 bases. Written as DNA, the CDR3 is TGTGCCTGGAGTCTCCCGGACAGGGAATATTCACCCCTCCACTTT. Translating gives CAWSLPDREYSPLHF.

Written as DNA, the CDR3 is TGTGCCAGTAGTACGCTTCAGGGCAGCAATCAGCCCCAGCATTTT. Translated: CASSTLQGSNQPQHF. The chain carries TRBV19 and TRBJ1-5; D is perhaps TRBD1 (5 bases). Germline CDR1 reads LNHDA; CDR2 reads SQIVND (reference sequence). Trimming removed 4 bases from V and 1 base from J, with 11 bases in between. This CDR3 has 15 amino acids.

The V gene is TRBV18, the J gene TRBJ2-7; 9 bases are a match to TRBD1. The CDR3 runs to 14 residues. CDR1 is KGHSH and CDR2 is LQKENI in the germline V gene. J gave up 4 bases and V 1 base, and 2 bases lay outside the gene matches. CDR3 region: CASSPLTGGYEQYF. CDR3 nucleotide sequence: TGTGCCAGCTCACCACTGACAGGGGGGTACGAGCAGTACTTC. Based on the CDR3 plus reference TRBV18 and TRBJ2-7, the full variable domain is NAGVMQNPRHLVRRRGQEARLRCSPMKGHSHVYWYRQLPEEGLKFMVYLQKENIIDESGMPKERFSAEFPKEGPSILRIQQVVRGDSAAYFCASSPLTGGYEQYFGPGTRLTVT.

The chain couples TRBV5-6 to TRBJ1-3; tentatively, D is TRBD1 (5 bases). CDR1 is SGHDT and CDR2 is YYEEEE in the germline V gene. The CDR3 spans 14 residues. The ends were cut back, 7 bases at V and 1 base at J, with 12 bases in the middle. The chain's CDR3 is CASGNTGSGNTIYF. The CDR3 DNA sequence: TGTGCCAGCGGAAATACAGGTTCTGGAAACACCATATATTTT. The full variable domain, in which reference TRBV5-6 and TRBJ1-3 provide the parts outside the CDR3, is DAGVTQSPTHLIKTRGQQVTLRCSPKSGHDTVSWYQQALGQGPQFIFQYYEEEERQRGNFPDRFSGHQFPNYSSELNVNALLLGDSALYLCASGNTGSGNTIYFGEGSWLTVV.

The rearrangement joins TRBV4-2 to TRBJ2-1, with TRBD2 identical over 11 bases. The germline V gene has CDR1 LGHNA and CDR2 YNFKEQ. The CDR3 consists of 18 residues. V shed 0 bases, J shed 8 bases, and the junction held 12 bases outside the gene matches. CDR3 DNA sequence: TGTGCCAGCAGCCAAGATTCAGAACCTAGCGGGAGGTGGGATGAGCAGTTCTTC. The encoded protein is CASSQDSEPSGRWDEQFF.

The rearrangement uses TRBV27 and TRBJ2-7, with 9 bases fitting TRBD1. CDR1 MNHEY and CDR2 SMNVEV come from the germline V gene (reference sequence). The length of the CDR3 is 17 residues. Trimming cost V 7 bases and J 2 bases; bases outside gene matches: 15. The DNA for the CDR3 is TGTGCCAGCACACACGTGTACGGGACAGGGATCGCCTACGAGCAGTACTTC. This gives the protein CASTHVYGTGIAYEQYF.

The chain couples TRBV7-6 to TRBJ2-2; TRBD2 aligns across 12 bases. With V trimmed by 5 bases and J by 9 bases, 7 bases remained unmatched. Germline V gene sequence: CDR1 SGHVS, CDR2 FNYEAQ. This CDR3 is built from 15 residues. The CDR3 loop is CASSPRLAGERELFF. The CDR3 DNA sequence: TGTGCCAGCAGCCCCAGACTAGCGGGAGAAAGGGAGCTGTTTTTT. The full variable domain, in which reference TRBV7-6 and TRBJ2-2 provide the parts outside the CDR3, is GAGVSQSPRYKVTKRGQDVALRCDPISGHVSLYWYRQALGQGPEFLTYFNYEAQQDKSGLPNDRFSAERPEGSISTLTIQRTEQRDSAMYRCASSPRLAGERELFFGEGSRLTVL.

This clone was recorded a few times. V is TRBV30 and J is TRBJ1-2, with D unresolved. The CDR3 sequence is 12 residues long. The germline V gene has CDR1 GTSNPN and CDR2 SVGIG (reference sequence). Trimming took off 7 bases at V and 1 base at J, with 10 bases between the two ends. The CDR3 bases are TGTGCCTTTACACCCTTTAACTATGGCTACACCTTC. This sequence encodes CAFTPFNYGYTF.

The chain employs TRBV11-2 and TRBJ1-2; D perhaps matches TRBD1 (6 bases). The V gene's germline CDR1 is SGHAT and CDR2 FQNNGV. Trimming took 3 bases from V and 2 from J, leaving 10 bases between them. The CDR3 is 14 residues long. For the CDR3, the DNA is TGTGCCAGCAGCTTCGGGGGGCTGAACTATGGCTACACCTTC. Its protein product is CASSFGGLNYGYTF. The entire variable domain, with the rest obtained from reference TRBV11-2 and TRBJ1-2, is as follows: EAGVAQSPRYKIIEKRQSVAFWCNPISGHATLYWYQQILGQGPKLLIQFQNNGVVDDSQLPKDRFSAERLKGVDSTLKIQPAKLEDSAVYLCASSFGGLNYGYTFGSGTRLTVV.